This T cell receptor beta chain was recorded in a study of T cells after yellow fever vaccination. Study-wide points: Peaking on day 5 versus 15, the secondary response was faster but weaker. Subsequent to the booster, the majority of primary-vaccination clones reappeared (96% CD4, approximately 90% CD8).

This clonotype was counted at least ten times. No antigen is known for it. TCRdb independently ran MiXCR on the 5' RACE reads; one entry per CDR3 protein. The sample yields about 58,000 distinct CDR3 sequences, roughly 6.9% seen once. The material was CD8+ T cells sorted from PBMCs, obtained on the day of the first yellow fever vaccination. The sequence came from a man aged 18 to 30 who received the YFV17D yellow fever vaccine.

DNA for the CDR3: TGTGCCTGGAGTGTGAGCCGCTGGGAGCTGTTTTTT. Protein product: CAWSVSRWELFF. The rearrangement joins TRBV30 to TRBJ2-2; no reliable D call. There are 12 residues in the CDR3. Looked up from germline, CDR1 is GTSNPN and CDR2 is SVGIG (reference sequence). Trimming shortened V by 0 bases and J by 9 bases, and 8 bases separated the two germline ends. The full variable domain, completed using reference TRBV30 and TRBJ2-2, is SQTIHQWPATLVQPVGSPLSLECTVEGTSNPNLYWYRQAAGRGLQLLFYSVGIGQISSEVPQNLSASRPQDRQFILSSKKLLLSDSGFYLCAWSVSRWELFFGEGSRLTVL.